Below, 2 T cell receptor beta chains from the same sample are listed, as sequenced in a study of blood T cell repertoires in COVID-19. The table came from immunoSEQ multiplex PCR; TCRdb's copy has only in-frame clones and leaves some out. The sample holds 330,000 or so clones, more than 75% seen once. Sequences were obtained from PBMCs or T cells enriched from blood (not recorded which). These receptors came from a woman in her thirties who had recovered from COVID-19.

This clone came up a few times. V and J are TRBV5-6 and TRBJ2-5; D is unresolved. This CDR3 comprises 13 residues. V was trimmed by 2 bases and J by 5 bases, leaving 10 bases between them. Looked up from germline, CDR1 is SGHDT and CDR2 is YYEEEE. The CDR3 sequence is CASSFVSEETQYF. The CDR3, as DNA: TGTGCCAGCAGCTTCGTTTCGGAGGAGACCCAGTACTTC. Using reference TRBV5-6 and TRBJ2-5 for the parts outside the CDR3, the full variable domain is DAGVTQSPTHLIKTRGQQVTLRCSPKSGHDTVSWYQQALGQGPQFIFQYYEEEERQRGNFPDRFSGHQFPNYSSELNVNALLLGDSALYLCASSFVSEETQYFGPGTRLLVL.

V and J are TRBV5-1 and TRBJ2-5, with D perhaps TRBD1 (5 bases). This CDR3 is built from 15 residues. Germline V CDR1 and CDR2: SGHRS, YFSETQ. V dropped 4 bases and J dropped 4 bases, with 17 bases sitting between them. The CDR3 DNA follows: TGCGCCAGCAGCGAAATACCAGGGCGTCGAGAGACCCAGTACTTC. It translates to CASSEIPGRRETQYF.